This T cell receptor (beta chain) is drawn from a study of identical twins (dated by TCRdb to about 2016). With regard to the full study: The study deep-sequenced TCR alpha and beta repertoires from monozygotic twins, unrelated adults of various ages and cord blood to test whether fetal clonotypes persist. To rule out contamination, the twin experiments were replicated at different times with different library preparation protocols.

All donors were healthy Caucasians. Three pairs of female monozygotic twins, all aged roughly 18 to 29 years, were included in the twin cohort. RNA for TCR libraries was isolated from peripheral blood mononuclear cells. CDR1 and CDR2 were assigned from the germline V gene as LGHNA and YNFKEQ. Measured from the cysteine to the phenylalanine, the CDR3 is 13 residues long. Only the CDR3 portion is preserved as DNA: 39 bases, with reading frame beginning at the first base. The V end loses 4 bases and the J end loses 4 bases, and a stretch of 8 bases separates them. To prepare the library, 5' RACE was applied. TCRdb records Illumina HiSeq 2000 as the sequencer. A universal primer binding site was introduced by template switching, and a unique molecular identifier was present in the final cDNA, enabling accurate counting of TCR cDNA molecules. Specific primers in the conserved constant-segment region were used to synthesize first-strand cDNA for TCR alpha and beta chains. To control for contamination, each cDNA library was double barcoded with a SMART-Mk sample barcode plus Illumina barcodes. TruSeq adapter sequences and Illumina sample barcodes were added in two successive PCR steps. The TCR alpha and beta cDNA libraries were sequenced on the Illumina HiSeq platform using custom primers. On the authors' methods: Unique molecular identifiers were extracted from raw reads with MiGEC, and CDR3 positions were determined with MiXCR. For each individual, recombination models were inferred using an EM algorithm with the repgenHMM and IGoR tools. Shared clonotype analysis was performed with the tcR package in R, normalizing sharing by the product of cloneset sizes. To study raw recombination free of thymic and clonal selection effects, out-of-frame nonproductive sequences were analyzed. TCRdb reprocessing: public reads trimmed at Q25 with fastp, clones called with MiXCR, in-frame beta chains kept. Here each entry gathers all rows of one CDR3 protein and keeps the most common genes and DNA. The V and J calls here are based on TCRdb, not the publication. The table for this sample lists about 720,000 distinct CDR3 sequences; 8.5% to 9.5% of them were counted only once. The ten largest clones represent roughly 0.97% of the sample.

Overall study results and their limits: Abundant cord blood beta clonotypes had fewer insertions, young adult naive repertoires showed a similar but weaker trend, and memory repertoires showed no such trend. Because the same donors could not be followed over many years, the conclusions depended on cross-sectional statistical analysis. Excess twin sharing in beta out-of-frame sequences was weaker because fewer shared sequences lowered the signal-to-noise ratio. Compared with coincidental sharing between unrelated individuals, out-of-frame TCR alpha sequences shared between twins showed an excess of sequences with low generation probability. Invariant T cells such as MAIT and iNKT could partly confound zero-insertion analyses, although diverse VJ usage argued against such confounding for most clonotypes. Out-of-frame TCR alpha sharing in monozygotic twins was systematically underestimated by recombination models, whereas sharing between unrelated individuals was in agreement with the recombination models.

As for this clonotype: The clone's antigen remains unknown. It has no much larger one-base neighbor in the sample; base qualities were not kept.

These same records also appear under a second study, on yellow fever vaccine responses in identical twins. The other study reports the following: The authors reported that the T cell response to vaccination in identical twins appeared partly convergent and partly personalized. In the study, vaccine-responding T cell clones were precisely tracked in identical twins.

The source material was PBMCs. The sequence was collected from a woman aged 18-35 years in good health. This receptor chain uses TRBV4-2 and TRBJ2-1; no D gene can be assigned with confidence. The DNA sequence reads TGTGCCAGCAGCCCAAGGATATACAATGAGCAGTTCTTC. It translates as CASSPRIYNEQFF.